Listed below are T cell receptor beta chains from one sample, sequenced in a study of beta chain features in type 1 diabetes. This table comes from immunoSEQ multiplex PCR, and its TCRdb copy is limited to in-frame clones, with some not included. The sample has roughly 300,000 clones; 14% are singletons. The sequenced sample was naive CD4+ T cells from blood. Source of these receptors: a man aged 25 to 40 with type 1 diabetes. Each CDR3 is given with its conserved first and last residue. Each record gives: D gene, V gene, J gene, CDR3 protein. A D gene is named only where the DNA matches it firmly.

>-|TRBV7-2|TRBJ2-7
CASRPGGRYSYEQYF
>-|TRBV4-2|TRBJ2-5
CASSQDLRTQETQYF
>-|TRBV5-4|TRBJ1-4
CASRLEGSGEKLFF
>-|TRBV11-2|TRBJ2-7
CASSSPKGAQEQYF
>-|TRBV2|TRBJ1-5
CASSIRVLGPQHF
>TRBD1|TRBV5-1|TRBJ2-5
CASSQGQGGQETQYF
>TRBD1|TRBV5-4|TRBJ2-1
CASSLGTGSVNEQFF
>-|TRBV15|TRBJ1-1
CATSRVAELTEAFF
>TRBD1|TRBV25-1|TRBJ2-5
CASSEYGDRGFSETQYF
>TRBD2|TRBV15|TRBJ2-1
CATSRGLAAHNEQFF
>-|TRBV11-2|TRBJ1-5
CASSTGGYQPQHF
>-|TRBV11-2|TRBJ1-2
CASSLDGLWAGYTF
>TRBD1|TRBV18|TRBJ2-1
CASSRGTGTYNEQFF
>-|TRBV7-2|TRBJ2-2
CASSPMSGGTGELFF
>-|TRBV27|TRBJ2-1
CASSFWPNEQFF
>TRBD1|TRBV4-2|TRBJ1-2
CASSQDLKGQGYGYTF
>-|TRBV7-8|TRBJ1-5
CASSSPAGGTNQPQHF
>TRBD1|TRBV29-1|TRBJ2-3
CSVERKTGISGTDTQYF
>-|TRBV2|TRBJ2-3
CASSDSSTDTQYF
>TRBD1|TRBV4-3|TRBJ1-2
CASSLTGDGYTF
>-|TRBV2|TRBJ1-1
CASSSRGPSLNTEAFF
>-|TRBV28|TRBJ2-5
CASSPRPGRETQYF
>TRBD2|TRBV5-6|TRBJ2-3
CASSLAGGRDTQYF
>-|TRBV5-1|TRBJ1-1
CASSLGLGGYTEAFF
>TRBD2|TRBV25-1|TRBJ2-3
CASSTSGLTDTQYF
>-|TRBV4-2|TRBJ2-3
CASSPRLRDTQYF
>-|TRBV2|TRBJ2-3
CASTQMRASTDTQYF
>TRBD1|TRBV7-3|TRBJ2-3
CASSLGQGAYADTQYF
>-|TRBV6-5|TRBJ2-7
CASSYRRDPDYEQYF
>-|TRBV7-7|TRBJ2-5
CASSLSGETQYF
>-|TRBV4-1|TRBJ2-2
CASSPSETNTGELFF
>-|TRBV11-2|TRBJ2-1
CASSFGSSYNEQFF
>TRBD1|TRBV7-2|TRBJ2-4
CASSSGTGRRENIQYF
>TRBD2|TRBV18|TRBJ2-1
CASSSLAGGPEDEQFF
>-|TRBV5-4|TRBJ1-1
CASSFEATNTEAFF
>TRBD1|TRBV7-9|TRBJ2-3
CASSLGTGETDTQYF
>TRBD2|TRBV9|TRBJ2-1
CASSVNRGSSYNEQFF
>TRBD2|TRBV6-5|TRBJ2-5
CASRTPGGETQYF
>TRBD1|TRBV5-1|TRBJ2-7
CASNRDRGDEQYF
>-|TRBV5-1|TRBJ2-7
CASSFSQGYEQYF